This T cell receptor (beta chain) was recovered during a study of OX40 agonist ivuxolimab in advanced cancers. Background on the study: The patients got ivuxolimab, which is an agonistic anti-OX40 (CD134) antibody. Participants could have had prior anti-PD-1, anti-PD-L1 or anti-CTLA-4 therapy, and about 37% had some.

The assay was immunoSEQ multiplex PCR, and TCRdb's table has in-frame clones only and misses some. The sample has around 19,000 clones; 78% are singletons. General observations from the study: Both CD4+ and CD8+ T cell populations in blood had undergone clonal expansion by week 6 at 0.1 to 3.0 mg/kg.

In the case of this clone: The antigen is unknown.

The sequencing used CD4+ or CD8+ T cells sorted from blood, collected in a trial of the OX40 agonist ivuxolimab. The TCR was taken from an adult with an advanced solid tumor such as melanoma, head and neck, liver or kidney cancer.

The CDR3 sequence is CASSVATMGVEAFF. In DNA form, the CDR3 reads TGTGCCAGCAGCGTAGCTACCATGGGGGTAGAAGCTTTCTTT. The chain couples TRBV9 to TRBJ1-1; D is perhaps TRBD1 (5 bases). CDR3 size: 14 residues. V lost 0 bases to trimming and J lost 8 bases, with 14 bases between them. Germline V CDR1 and CDR2: SGDLS, YYNGEE.